Below, 11 T cell receptor beta chains from the same sample are listed, as sequenced in a study of T cells in Graves' hyperthyroidism and ophthalmopathy. Template material for amplifying TCR beta CDR3 regions consisted of RNA transcripts. The HTBI primer set was used in a first-round RT-PCR of the TCR CDR3. TCRdb called the multiplex PCR reads again in MiXCR, with one record for every CDR3 protein. The sample shows 480,000 or so distinct CDR3 sequences, around an eighth of them seen only once. The sample taken for sequencing was blood. The receptor set was obtained from a woman under 30 with Graves' hyperthyroidism.

The V and J genes are TRBV6-9 and TRBJ1-1; D is ambiguous. CDR3 size: 13 residues. CDR1 is MNHGY and CDR2 is SVAAGI in the germline V gene. Trimming removed 6 bases at V and 6 bases at J, with 14 bases between. The CDR3 here is CASSYDGDSEAFF. The CDR3 DNA reads TGTGCCAGCAGCTACGATGGGGATTCTGAAGCTTTCTTT.

The rearrangement links TRBV20-1 to TRBJ2-1, with D perhaps TRBD1 or TRBD2 (5 bases each). CDR3 size: 15 residues. The V gene lost 0 bases and the J gene lost 9 bases, with 18 bases spanning the gap. Germline V CDR1 and CDR2: DFQATT, SNEGSKA (reference sequence). The CDR3 DNA reads TGCAGTGCTAGAGACCCCCGGGACCTCTTCGGTGAGCAGTTCTTC. Protein: CSARDPRDLFGEQFF.

CDR3 sequence: CASSQAPASNQPQHF. The CDR3 bases are TGCGCCAGCAGCCAAGCCCCTGCTAGCAATCAGCCCCAGCATTTT. This chain connects TRBV4-1 to TRBJ1-5; D uncertain. The V end was cut by 1 base, the J end by 0 bases, with 7 bases between. The CDR3 has 15 amino acids. In germline, CDR1 is MGHRA, CDR2 YSYEKL.

There are many counts of this clonotype. The chain has TRBV9 and TRBJ2-1; 7 positions agree with TRBD1. CDR3 length equals 15 residues. Germline V gene sequence: CDR1 SGDLS, CDR2 YYNGEE. J was trimmed by 10 bases and V by 1 base; bases with no gene match: 11. This CDR3 is CASSVLNRGTDEQFF. CDR3 coding DNA: TGTGCCAGCAGCGTACTGAACAGGGGCACAGACGAGCAGTTCTTC. Combining the CDR3 with reference TRBV9 and TRBJ2-1 gives the whole variable domain DSGVTQTPKHLITATGQRVTLRCSPRSGDLSVYWYQQSLDQGLQFLIQYYNGEERAKGNILERFSAQQFPDLHSELNLSSLELGDSALYFCASSVLNRGTDEQFFGPGTRLTVL.

Details on this clonotype: Just one base apart from a much larger clone, this may be a read error. This chain links TRBV27 with TRBJ2-1; TRBD2 might be the D (6 bases). Per the germline V gene, CDR1 is MNHEY and CDR2 is SMNVEV (reference sequence). V shed 6 bases and J shed 3 bases, with 18 bases lying between them. The CDR3 has 16 amino acids. This CDR3 reads CASRLNPGGIYNEQFF. The CDR3, as DNA: TGTGCCAGCAGACTTAATCCCGGCGGGATCTACAATGAGCAGTTCTTC.

The chain joins TRBV10-3 to TRBJ1-1; 8 nucleotides match TRBD1. Germline CDR1 reads ENHRY; CDR2 reads SYGVKD. V lost 4 bases and J lost 4; bases outside the gene matches: 8. This CDR3 has 15 residues. The chain's CDR3 is CAISAFDRGATEAFF. The CDR3 nucleotides read TGTGCCATCAGTGCCTTCGACAGGGGAGCCACTGAAGCTTTCTTT.

This clonotype was seen only once. V gene TRBV11-2 combines with J gene TRBJ1-2, with 7 bases lining up with TRBD1. Germline CDR1 is SGHAT and CDR2 is FQNNGV. After removal of 0 bases from V and 4 bases from J, the junction contained 11 bases not matched to a gene. This CDR3 has 17 amino acids. CDR3 bases: TGTGCCAGCAGCTTAGATCGACTACGGGGACAGAGCTATGGCTACACCTTC. This gives the protein CASSLDRLRGQSYGYTF.

Ten or more counts support this clonotype. V and J are TRBV12-3 or TRBV12-4 and TRBJ1-1; D is unresolved. V dropped 0 bases and J dropped 1 base, with 6 bases sitting between them. CDR3 length: 14 amino acids. Here the CDR3 DNA reads TGTGCCAGCAGTTTAGCGTTCGGGAACACTGAAGCTTTCTTT. Its protein product is CASSLAFGNTEAFF.

At least ten counts were recorded for this clonotype. V is TRBV6-2 or TRBV6-3 and J is TRBJ2-1; D unclear. The CDR3 is made up of 17 amino acids. The germline gives CDR1 MNHEY, CDR2 SVGEGT. The ends were cut back, 0 bases at V and 6 bases at J, with 18 bases in the middle. CDR3 region: CASSYSQSLGSSNEQFF. CDR3 coding DNA: TGTGCCAGCAGTTACTCGCAAAGTTTAGGGTCTTCCAATGAGCAGTTCTTC.

This clonotype was seen at least ten times. The CDR3, as DNA: TGTGCCAGCCGAACAGGGGGCGCGGGCTCCACTGAAGCTTTCTTT. Translating it yields CASRTGGAGSTEAFF. The rearrangement uses TRBV11-2 and TRBJ1-1, with 9 bases lining up with TRBD1. V trimming: 8 bases; J trimming: 4 bases; junction bases outside the gene matches: 11. The CDR3 is 15 residues long. Germline V CDR1 and CDR2: SGHAT, FQNNGV.

This clonotype was counted between two and nine times. This chain joins TRBV12-3 or TRBV12-4 and TRBJ2-5; weak D call: TRBD2 (6 bases). The CDR3 is 14 amino acids. Trimming took off 3 bases at V and 4 bases at J, with 12 bases between the two ends. Here the CDR3 DNA reads TGTGCCAGCAGTTTCTGGCAGGAGGGAGAGACCCAGTACTTC. It translates to CASSFWQEGETQYF.